These T cell receptor beta chains were read from a single sample in a study of technical replicates of blood from a handful of donors. Data came from immunoSEQ multiplex PCR; TCRdb stores just in-frame clones and leaves some out. The sample comprises tens of thousands of clones, around 90% of which are singletons, and 0.39% rests with the top ten. The sample was T cells isolated from PBMCs. The receptors come from a human donor in good health. Some clones in this sample may be carry-over from other donors' samples. CDR3s include the opening cysteine and the closing phenylalanine or tryptophan. The order of the fields is J gene, D gene, clone size, V gene, CDR3 protein, CDR3 DNA. A D gene is named only where the DNA matches it firmly. Rows give clone size only sometimes, using once, few, many, or a class for an expanded clone.

>TRBJ2-7|TRBD2|NA|TRBV6-5
CASSYSGGSSYEQYF
TGTGCCAGCAGTTACTCGGGCGGGAGCTCCTACGAGCAGTACTTC
>TRBJ1-1|NA|NA|TRBV7-3
CASSFTAHTEAFF
TGTGCCAGCAGCTTTACAGCACACACTGAAGCTTTCTTT
>TRBJ2-3|TRBD2|NA|TRBV9
CASSVGLAELTDTQYF
TGTGCCAGCAGCGTAGGTCTAGCGGAGCTCACAGATACGCAGTATTTT
>TRBJ2-5|TRBD2|NA|TRBV11-3
CASSLTSGSETQYF
TGTGCCAGCAGCTTGACTAGCGGGAGCGAGACCCAGTACTTC
>TRBJ2-1|TRBD2|NA|TRBV7-6
CASSSASGRANEQFF
TGTGCCAGCAGCTCGGCTAGCGGGAGGGCCAATGAGCAGTTCTTC
>TRBJ1-5|NA|once|TRBV7-2
CASSPPDRNQPQHF
TGTGCCAGCAGCCCGCCCGACAGAAATCAGCCCCAGCATTTT
>TRBJ1-1|NA|NA|TRBV6-5
CASSSGAEAFF
TGTGCCAGCAGTTCCGGAGCTGAAGCTTTCTTT
>TRBJ1-2|NA|NA|TRBV9
CASSVAIESSIYGYTF
TGTGCCAGCAGCGTAGCTATCGAGTCTTCGATATATGGCTACACCTTC
>TRBJ2-3|NA|NA|TRBV6-4
CASSDSGGSDTQYF
TGTGCCAGCAGTGACTCAGGCGGGTCAGATACGCAGTATTTT
>TRBJ1-1|NA|NA|TRBV25-1
CASSDYWGAEAFF
TGTGCCAGCAGTGACTATTGGGGAGCTGAAGCTTTCTTT